Listed below are T cell receptor beta chains from one sample, sequenced in a study of persistence of HIV-infected CD4 T cells. Some clones are missing from TCRdb's copy, which holds only in-frame ones; the method was immunoSEQ multiplex PCR. The table has 64,000 or so clones, approximately 75% seen once. These receptors are not linked to any known antigen. The source was CD4+ T cells sorted from PBMCs after approximately 19-hour stimulation, collected from a patient who received antiretroviral therapy. All receptors come from an adult man with HIV who was CMV-seropositive. CDR3s include the opening cysteine and the closing phenylalanine or tryptophan. Fields, in order: clone size, D gene, J gene, V gene, CDR3 DNA, CDR3 protein. A D gene is named only where the DNA matches it firmly. The size of a clone is reported for some rows only, either as once, few or many, or as a class for expanded clones.

>.|.|TRBJ2-2|TRBV3-1/TRBV3-2
TGTGCCAGCAGCCCCGGGCAGGGAGCCGGGGAGCTGTTTTTT
CASSPGQGAGELFF
>few|.|TRBJ1-1|TRBV7-3
TGTGCCAGCAGCTTATCGCAGGGGACTGAAGCTTTCTTT
CASSLSQGTEAFF
>few|.|TRBJ1-5|TRBV4-1
TGCGCCAGCAGCCAAGACTGGGGGGTGGGAAATCAGCCCCAGCATTTT
CASSQDWGVGNQPQHF
>.|TRBD1|TRBJ1-2|TRBV6-5
TGTGCCAGCAGTAGAGGACAGGCCATCTATGGCTACACCTTC
CASSRGQAIYGYTF
>.|.|TRBJ1-3|TRBV6-5
TGTGCCAGCAGTAGTTCCTCTGGAAACACCATATATTTT
CASSSSSGNTIYF
>.|.|TRBJ1-4|TRBV5-1
TGCGCCAGCAGCTTCGGAACAGGGCAAGCTAATGAAAAACTGTTTTTT
CASSFGTGQANEKLFF
>.|.|TRBJ2-7|TRBV14
TGTGCCAGCAGCCAAGCTCCTACAGTGGGCGAGCAGTACTTC
CASSQAPTVGEQYF
>.|.|TRBJ1-5|TRBV4-1
TGCGCCAGCAGCCCCCGACCGATTGATAGCAATCAGCCCCAGCATTTT
CASSPRPIDSNQPQHF
>.|.|TRBJ1-5|TRBV19
TGTGCCAGTAGTATAGCACCCCCCTCGGGGCCCCAGCATTTT
CASSIAPPSGPQHF
>.|.|TRBJ1-2|TRBV19
TGTGCCAGTAGTATGGGGGCAGGGTTGGGCTATGGCTACACCTTC
CASSMGAGLGYGYTF
>.|.|TRBJ1-6|TRBV12-3/TRBV12-4
TGTGCCAGCCAAACAGGGTTTAATTCACCCCTCCACTTT
CASQTGFNSPLHF
>.|.|TRBJ2-7|TRBV5-1
TGCGCCAGCAGCTTGGATGCGGGGAAAGGATCCTACGAGCAGTACTTC
CASSLDAGKGSYEQYF
>.|TRBD1|TRBJ2-7|TRBV2
TGTGCCAGCAGTGAGATTTCATCCAGGGGGCAAAACGAGCAGTACTTC
CASSEISSRGQNEQYF
>.|.|TRBJ1-3|TRBV6-1
TGTGCCAGCAGTGAAGGAAAGGGTCTCTCTGGAAACACCATATATTTT
CASSEGKGLSGNTIYF
>once|.|TRBJ2-2|TRBV7-9
TGTGCCAGCCGCTTGGGCCGAGGGGTGGCCGGGGAGCTGTTTTTT
CASRLGRGVAGELFF
>.|TRBD2|TRBJ2-3|TRBV28
TGTGCCAGCAGTCCTACTAGCGGGGGGCGAGATACGCAGTATTTT
CASSPTSGGRDTQYF
>few|.|TRBJ1-6|TRBV14
TGTGCCAGCAGCCCATACAGGGACAATTCACCCCTCCACTTT
CASSPYRDNSPLHF
>.|.|TRBJ1-1|TRBV6-5
TGTGCCAGCAGTTACAACAGAGTGAACACTGAAGCTTTCTTT
CASSYNRVNTEAFF
>.|.|TRBJ2-1|TRBV6-5
TGTGCCAGCAGTTACGACGGAAGGAAGTTCTTC
CASSYDGRKFF
>few|.|TRBJ2-5|TRBV20-1
TGCAGTGCTAGTGTGGAGACCCAGTACTTC
CSASVETQYF
>.|TRBD2|TRBJ2-7|TRBV3-1/TRBV3-2
TGTGCCAGCAGCCATTCAGCGGGGGGCTACGAGCAGTACTTC
CASSHSAGGYEQYF
>.|TRBD1|TRBJ2-6|TRBV18
TGTGCCAGCTCACCGGGACAGGAGGGCAACGTCCTGACTTTC
CASSPGQEGNVLTF
>.|.|TRBJ1-1|TRBV7-3
TGTGCCAGCAGCGCGGGACAGAACACTGAAGCTTTCTTT
CASSAGQNTEAFF
>once|.|TRBJ2-2|TRBV21-1
TGTGCCAGCAGCTTGGGGAATGATATCCAGGGGGCGAACACCGGGGAGCTGTTTTTT
CASSLGNDIQGANTGELFF
>.|TRBD1|TRBJ1-5|TRBV15
TGTGCCACCAGCAGAGGACAGGGGGCTATAGGGTATAGCAATCAGCCCCAGCATTTT
CATSRGQGAIGYSNQPQHF
>.|TRBD1|TRBJ1-5|TRBV19
TGTGCCAGTAGACCGACAGGGAGCCTCAATCAGCCCCAGCATTTT
CASRPTGSLNQPQHF
>.|.|TRBJ1-3|TRBV23-1
TGCGCCAGCAGTCAATTAGCTTGCTCTGGAAACACCATATATTTT
CASSQLACSGNTIYF
>.|TRBD1|TRBJ2-1|TRBV6-5
TGTGCCAGCAGTTACCCCGGGACAGGGGGCGAGGAGCAGTTCTTC
CASSYPGTGGEEQFF
>.|.|TRBJ2-2|TRBV9
TGTGCCAGCAGATTCCGGGATACGAACACCGGGGAGCTGTTTTTT
CASRFRDTNTGELFF
>few|.|TRBJ1-6|TRBV10-3
TGTGCCATCAGTGAGTTAGGCAATTCACCCCTCCACTTT
CAISELGNSPLHF
>.|TRBD2|TRBJ2-1|TRBV4-1
TGCGCCAGCAGCCACCGACTAGCGGGGGGGCCGGGTGAGCAGTTCTTC
CASSHRLAGGPGEQFF
>.|.|TRBJ1-4|TRBV4-2
TGTGCCAGCAGCCAAGAGGGGGGAGCAACTAATGAAAAACTGTTTTTT
CASSQEGGATNEKLFF
>.|.|TRBJ1-4|TRBV25-1
TGTGCCAGCAGTGAATGGCGGCCACCGAATGAAAAACTGTTTTTT
CASSEWRPPNEKLFF
>.|.|TRBJ2-6|TRBV10-3
TGTGCCATCAGTGAAAGAGGTCGGGGCTCTGGGGCCAACGTCCTGACTTTC
CAISERGRGSGANVLTF
>.|TRBD2|TRBJ2-7|TRBV24-1
TGTGCCACCAGTGATTCCCGCGGGGGATTCTACGAGCAGTACTTC
CATSDSRGGFYEQYF
>.|TRBD2|TRBJ2-2|TRBV5-1
TGCGCCAGCAGCTTAGCGGGGGTAGTCGCCGGGGAGCTGTTTTTT
CASSLAGVVAGELFF
>.|TRBD1|TRBJ1-4|TRBV5-1
TGCGCCAGCAGCCCTCTACAGGGGAAGGATGAAAAACTGTTTTTT
CASSPLQGKDEKLFF
>.|.|TRBJ1-1|TRBV28
TGTGCCAGCAGCCGTGGGAGACCCCAGAACACTGAAGCTTTCTTT
CASSRGRPQNTEAFF
>few|.|TRBJ1-5|TRBV6-6
TGTGCCAGCAGTTATGGCTGGGATCAGCCCCAGCATTTT
CASSYGWDQPQHF
>few|.|TRBJ1-6|TRBV4-1
TGCGCCAGCAGCCAAAAGGGGAATTCACCCCTCCACTTT
CASSQKGNSPLHF
>.|.|TRBJ1-6|TRBV2
TGTGCCAGCATTCTGAGCTCCTATAATTCACCCCTCCACTTT
CASILSSYNSPLHF
>.|.|TRBJ1-1|TRBV19
TGTGCCAGTAGTACCTGGGACGGACAGAACACTGAAGCTTTCTTT
CASSTWDGQNTEAFF